The rows below give T cell receptor beta chains drawn from one sample of a study of human T cells and chemical hapten exposure. TCRdb itself ran the RACE reads through MiXCR, one entry per CDR3 protein. The profile covers a few hundred thousand distinct CDR3 sequences, with around 5.5% appearing a single time and approximately 8.2% taken by the ten largest. Source: whole blood, taken in connection with sensitization to the hapten diphenylcyclopropenone (DPC). The source is a woman aged 18-29 years with alopecia areata. Some clones in this sample may be carry-over from other donors' samples. Each CDR3 is given without its conserved first and last residue. Expanded clones get a size class; other rows say once, few or many, or leave the size out.

v_call clone_size cdr3_aa
TRBV7-2 many ASRSGRGNEKLF
TRBV29-1 many SVEGQLDTQY
TRBV6-5 many ASSYDGVDTIY
TRBV18 few ASSPSGNYGYT
TRBV5-1 many ASSLLGATNYGYT
TRBV29-1 few SVEDRQGSMNTEAF
TRBV27 few ASSWTSGGRPF
TRBV3-1 few ASSQAGSGELF
TRBV6-1 few ASSSYRGQTDTQY
TRBV24-1 - ATSDYDGARGGNEQF
TRBV12-3/TRBV12-4 few ASSPLAGELF
TRBV7-2 few ASSLVASGGAGTQY
TRBV6-2/TRBV6-3 few ASSPNPPGAYTEAF
TRBV13 - ASSFIRGKKTQY
TRBV6-6 - ASSSKDRVGGSGYT
TRBV4-2 many ASSQMGQTMNTEAF
TRBV6-2/TRBV6-3 many ASSYPADRAAANQPQH
TRBV7-2 few ASSLYGGVETQY
TRBV5-1 - ASSFVTRTEAF
TRBV7-8 many ASSLQGSNYGYT
TRBV6-5 few ASSPSGPGHSKYEQY
TRBV6-5 few ASSYSAREGYGYT
TRBV6-5 many ASRSRYTEAF
TRBV7-2 many ASSGVPQRGGVAKNIQY
TRBV29-1 few SVEDLGTDTQY
TRBV24-1 many ATSRSSSETQY